A selection of T cell receptor beta chains follows, all from one sample in a study of T cells after yellow fever vaccination. TCRdb re-called the 5' RACE reads through MiXCR, storing one row per CDR3 protein. The sample lists roughly 160,000 distinct CDR3 sequences, about 7% occurring once. This specimen was CD4+ T cells sorted from PBMCs, taken less than 6 days after the first yellow fever vaccination. These receptors were collected from a man aged 18 to 35 who received the YFV17D yellow fever vaccine. Both conserved end residues are part of each CDR3. D genes are given only for firm matches. Some rows mark clone size as missing; the rest say once, few, many or name a class of expanded clone.

clone_size	j_call	d_call	v_call	cdr3_aa	cdr3_nt
many	TRBJ2-3	.	TRBV11-2	CASSPGTGRYTDTQYF	TGTGCCAGCAGCCCCGGGACGGGAAGGTACACAGATACGCAGTATTTT
many	TRBJ2-5	.	TRBV5-6	CASSPQGGGETQYF	TGTGCCAGCAGCCCACAGGGAGGTGGAGAGACCCAGTACTTC
many	TRBJ1-1	.	TRBV12-3/TRBV12-4	CASRIQMNTEAFF	TGTGCCAGCAGGATACAGATGAACACTGAAGCTTTCTTT
.	TRBJ2-7	.	TRBV7-2	CASSSDYGGYEQYF	TGTGCCAGCAGCTCGGACTACGGAGGGTACGAGCAGTACTTC
many	TRBJ2-7	TRBD2	TRBV3-1	CASSQDPSGGTYEQYF	TGTGCCAGCAGCCAAGATCCAAGCGGGGGAACCTACGAGCAGTACTTC
.	TRBJ1-4	TRBD1	TRBV7-2	CASSSTGGGYEKLFF	TGTGCCAGCAGCTCGACAGGGGGCGGGTATGAAAAACTGTTTTTT
many	TRBJ1-1	.	TRBV28	CASSLFQGRTNTEAFF	TGTGCCAGCAGTTTATTTCAAGGGAGAACGAACACTGAAGCTTTCTTT
.	TRBJ2-2	.	TRBV9	CASSVIQGPGELFF	TGTGCCAGCAGCGTCATACAGGGTCCCGGGGAGCTGTTTTTT
many	TRBJ1-6	.	TRBV4-1	CASSQGSSYNSPLHF	TGTGCCAGCAGCCAAGGGAGCTCCTATAATTCACCCCTCCACTTT
.	TRBJ2-6	.	TRBV19	CASGGSGANVLTF	TGTGCCAGCGGGGGCTCTGGGGCCAACGTCCTGACTTTC
medium-sized	TRBJ2-3	.	TRBV12-3/TRBV12-4	CASSLALDGVTDTQYF	TGTGCCAGCAGTTTAGCGCTGGATGGGGTAACAGATACGCAGTATTTT
many	TRBJ2-3	TRBD2	TRBV4-3	CASSQDRSGVNTDTQYF	TGCGCCAGCAGCCAAGATCGTAGCGGGGTGAACACAGATACGCAGTATTTT
many	TRBJ2-1	TRBD2	TRBV4-3	CASSPKGGGAYNEQFF	TGCGCCAGCAGCCCTAAGGGCGGGGGGGCCTACAATGAGCAGTTCTTC
few	TRBJ1-6	TRBD1	TRBV20-1	CSARDFRTGVNSPLHF	TGCAGTGCTAGAGACTTTAGGACAGGGGTCAATTCACCCCTCCACTTT
.	TRBJ2-5	.	TRBV5-1	CASSWGDRLGRETQYF	TGCGCCAGCAGCTGGGGGGACAGACTAGGGCGGGAGACCCAGTACTTC
many	TRBJ2-5	.	TRBV3-1	CASSQGGSETQYF	TGTGCCAGCAGCCAAGGAGGTTCAGAGACCCAGTACTTC
.	TRBJ1-4	.	TRBV30	CAWNSVGGEKLFF	TGTGCCTGGAACTCAGTTGGGGGCGAAAAACTGTTTTTT
few	TRBJ1-4	.	TRBV25-1	CASSVNEKLFF	TGTGCCAGCAGTGTTAATGAAAAACTGTTTTTT
many	TRBJ2-3	TRBD1	TRBV28	CASSSGQDSTDTQYF	TGTGCCAGCAGTTCGGGACAGGATAGCACAGATACGCAGTATTTT
few	TRBJ1-4	.	TRBV7-9	CASSLAGADAEKLFF	TGTGCCAGCAGCTTAGCGGGGGCCGACGCTGAAAAACTGTTTTTT